These 14 T cell receptor beta chains originate from one sample sequenced in a study of post-analysis software for immune sequencing data. Study observations and caveats: About five TRBV segments, including TRBV5-6, TRBV5-1 and TRBV20-1, were more frequent in patients than controls.

TCR beta cDNA libraries had unique molecular identifiers. TCRdb itself ran the PCR reads through MiXCR, one entry per CDR3 protein. Of hundreds of thousands of distinct CDR3 sequences listed, over 45% are singletons. The antigens for these receptors are not known. The source material was blood. The source of these receptors is a girl aged 2 to 10 with multiple sclerosis.

This clonotype appeared a single time. The V call is TRBV6-2 or TRBV6-3, the J call TRBJ2-1; D possibly uses TRBD1 or TRBD2 (6 bases each). CDR1 MNHEY and CDR2 SVGEGT come from the germline V gene. The V end lost 2 bases, the J end lost 2 bases, and 10 bases lay between the germline ends. The CDR3 runs 15 residues. The CDR3 bases are TGTGCCAGCAGTTACCTCGGGGGCACCTACAATGAGCAGTTCTTC. As protein: CASSYLGGTYNEQFF.

The chain uses TRBV4-3 and TRBJ1-2; D unclear. This CDR3 spans 14 amino acids. Deletions cut 4 bases from V and 8 bases from J, with 17 bases between. Germline V lookup: CDR1 LGHNA, CDR2 YSLEER. The DNA for the CDR3 is TGCGCCAGCAGCCCCGGGGTGTGGGCGAAAGGCTACACCTTC. It encodes CASSPGVWAKGYTF.

The chain recombines TRBV29-1 with TRBJ2-1; 8 bases match TRBD1. Unmatched junction bases numbered 7, after V lost 5 bases and J lost 1 base. Germline V gene data show CDR1 as SQVTM and CDR2 as ANQGSEA. This CDR3 region has 15 residues. CDR3 loop: CSVQGQGNSYNEQFF. CDR3 bases: TGCAGCGTTCAAGGACAGGGCAATTCCTACAATGAGCAGTTCTTC.

J is TRBJ2-3 and V is TRBV13; a weak D match, TRBD1 (5 bases). This CDR3 has 15 residues. V was cut by 5 bases and J by 4 bases, with 16 bases left in between. The germline V gene encodes CDR1 PRHDT and CDR2 FYEKMQ (reference sequence). CDR3 residues: CASSPAKTVPDTQYF. CDR3 coding DNA: TGTGCCAGCAGCCCCGCTAAGACAGTCCCAGATACGCAGTATTTT.

The gene calls are TRBV9 and TRBJ2-1; a possible D gene is TRBD2 (6 bases). The germline gives CDR1 SGDLS, CDR2 YYNGEE. V was shortened by 0 bases and J by 7 bases, with 11 bases between the two germline ends. This CDR3 is 14 amino acids long. The CDR3 DNA reads TGTGCCAGCAGCGTAGAAGTAGCGGAGAATGAGCAGTTCTTC. This gives the protein CASSVEVAENEQFF.

The chain uses TRBV4-3 and TRBJ2-1, with 10 bases matching TRBD2. This CDR3 contains 16 residues. V lost 8 bases to trimming and J lost 7 bases; unmatched junction nucleotides: 14. Per the germline V gene, CDR1 is LGHNA and CDR2 is YSLEER. The CDR3, as DNA: TGCGCCAGCTCTTTAAGCGGGGGGGCCATTGGTAATGAGCAGTTCTTC. This translates into CASSLSGGAIGNEQFF.

This clonotype has more than one count but fewer than ten. The CDR3, as DNA: TGTGCCATCGGGATTAAAGCGGGGGCCGGAGAGACCCAGTACTTC. Translated, it gives CAIGIKAGAGETQYF. The chain employs TRBV12-3 or TRBV12-4 and TRBJ2-5; TRBD2 aligns across 8 bases. The length of the CDR3 is 15 residues. V shed 10 bases, J shed 4 bases, and the junction held 14 bases outside the gene matches.

The V and J genes are TRBV2 and TRBJ2-1; 7 bases agree with TRBD1. The V segment lost 6 bases and the J segment 12 bases; nucleotides outside the gene matches: 8. CDR3 length equals 12 residues. The V gene's germline CDR1 is SNHLY and CDR2 FYNNEI. The CDR3 DNA follows: TGTGCCAGCAGCCTTGACAGGGAAGGGCAGTTCTTC. It codes for CASSLDREGQFF.

In this sample, this clonotype turned up a few times. The rearrangement uses TRBV2 and TRBJ2-6; TRBD1 aligns across 8 bases. This CDR3 is 19 amino acids long. The ends lost 7 bases at V and 3 bases at J; junction bases unmatched: 17. Germline CDR1 reads SNHLY; CDR2 reads FYNNEI. The CDR3 spells CASMRGQASKGVGANVLTF. The DNA for the CDR3 is TGTGCCAGCATGAGGGGACAGGCCTCGAAGGGGGTTGGGGCCAACGTCCTGACTTTC.

This chain joins TRBV5-6 and TRBJ2-5; D gene unclear. Trimming left V 0 bases short and J 5 bases short, with 14 bases between. The CDR3 consists of 15 residues. The germline V gene encodes CDR1 SGHDT and CDR2 YYEEEE. The CDR3 reads CASSLVHSPVETQYF. The CDR3 bases are TGTGCCAGCAGCTTGGTCCATTCACCTGTGGAGACCCAGTACTTC.

The chain uses TRBV7-9 and TRBJ2-3, with D perhaps assigned TRBD1 or TRBD2 (5 bases each). There are 16 residues in the CDR3. CDR1 SEHNR and CDR2 FQNEAQ come from the germline V gene (reference sequence). Trimming shortened V by 4 bases and J by 1 base, and 15 bases separated the two germline ends. The CDR3 sequence: CASSSHSLGGTDTQYF. The CDR3 DNA reads TGTGCCAGCAGCTCACACTCACTAGGGGGCACAGATACGCAGTATTTT.

A few counts support this clonotype. The rearrangement joins TRBV4-2 to TRBJ2-4, with 9 bases identical to TRBD2. V trimming: 0 bases; J trimming: 3 bases; junction bases outside the gene matches: 9. This CDR3 is 18 amino acids long. CDR1 LGHNA and CDR2 YNFKEQ come from the germline V gene. The CDR3 loop is CASSQEVAGEGDKNIQYF. DNA for the CDR3: TGTGCCAGCAGCCAAGAGGTAGCGGGAGAGGGAGACAAAAACATTCAGTACTTC.

The V gene is TRBV7-9, the J gene TRBJ2-1, with 8 bases matching TRBD1. The closer fit of TRBJ2-7 to the DNA end suggests the J call may be wrong. The CDR3 runs to 15 residues. Germline values: CDR1 SEHNR, CDR2 FQNEAQ (reference sequence). CDR3 sequence reads: CASSLDGTGYNEQYF. The CDR3 DNA reads TGTGCCAGCAGCTTAGACGGGACAGGCTACAATGAGCAGTACTTC.

There are a few counts of this clonotype. The chain has TRBV20-1 and TRBJ2-4; possibly TRBD1 for D (6 bases). V was shortened by 3 bases and J by 7 bases, with 13 bases between the two germline ends. This CDR3 spans 13 amino acids. Germline-derived CDR1 and CDR2 are DFQATT and SNEGSKA (reference sequence). This CDR3 reads CSASPTGFNIQYF. In DNA form, the CDR3 reads TGCAGTGCTAGCCCCACAGGGTTCAACATTCAGTACTTC.